The 3 T cell receptor beta chains listed next were all sequenced from one sample in a study of blood T cell repertoires in COVID-19. The assay was immunoSEQ multiplex PCR, and TCRdb's table has in-frame clones only and misses some. The sample lists 330,000 or so clones, 88% seen once, with approximately 1% in the top ten. Source material: PBMCs or T cells enriched from blood (not recorded which). The receptors were sampled from a woman aged 25 to 39 who had been exposed to COVID-19.

In this sample, this clone turned up once. This sequence joins TRBV7-9 and TRBJ2-7, with D possibly being TRBD1 (6 bases). The germline V gene encodes CDR1 SEHNR and CDR2 FQNEAQ (reference sequence). Trimming cost V 0 bases and J 5 bases, with 8 bases left between them. CDR3 length equals 13 residues. CDR3 sequence reads: CASSLAQGNEQYF. In nucleotides, the CDR3 is TGTGCCAGCAGCTTAGCTCAGGGGAACGAGCAGTACTTC.

This sequence joins TRBV18 and TRBJ2-1, with a tentative D call TRBD2 (5 bases). The germline V gene encodes CDR1 KGHSH and CDR2 LQKENI. The CDR3 runs 13 residues. Trimming removed 6 bases from V and 8 bases from J, with 14 bases in between. The CDR3 loop is CASSTNGVDEQFF. Written as DNA, the CDR3 is TGTGCCAGCTCTACCAACGGGGTCGATGAGCAGTTCTTC.

The chain links TRBV5-1 to TRBJ2-1; 7 bases match TRBD2. Germline loops: CDR1 SGHRS, CDR2 YFSETQ. J was trimmed by 5 bases and V by 4 bases; bases with no gene match: 9. The CDR3 is 15 amino acids. The CDR3 sequence: CASSPLASPDNEQFF. In nucleotides, the CDR3 is TGCGCCAGCAGCCCACTAGCGAGTCCGGACAATGAGCAGTTCTTC.